The clone carrying this T cell receptor beta chain was detected many times. This record comes from a study of T-cell memory formation after mild COVID-19. CDR1 and CDR2 from the germline V gene are SGHRS and YFSETQ. The CDR3 covers 17 residues. V was trimmed by 1 base and J by 0 bases, leaving 14 bases between them. Via MiXCR, TCRdb re-called the 5' RACE reads, giving one row per CDR3 protein. The top ten hold 3% to 4% of the sample, which has around 200,000 distinct CDR3 sequences, around a sixth seen once. Sequencing was performed on PBMCs or a T cell subset sorted from them (not recorded which). The TCR originated in a man between 18 and 29 years old who had mild COVID-19 (a few samples of this study predate the infection). Cell type and time point are not known. This chain connects TRBV5-1 to TRBJ1-3; the D is unclear. CDR3 sequence (DNA): TGCGCCAGCAGCTTGAATGGGGATCGCAGCTCTGGAAACACCATATATTTT. It encodes CASSLNGDRSSGNTIYF.